This TCR beta chain was captured by sequencing in a study of PD-L1 blockade in urothelial cancer. The wider study: Prior chemotherapy in patients spanned 0 to 3 regimens. It was at 3 weeks (second dose) and 6 weeks after treatment start that blood was analyzed. Points from the study as a whole: At the 3-week point, tumor-associated blood clones expanded more in durable-benefit patients.

The table came from immunoSEQ multiplex PCR; TCRdb's copy has only in-frame clones and leaves some out. This table holds fewer than 130,000 clones, around 82% found once. This clone was observed once. The antigen is not known. Germline and junction disagree at one end, which may indicate a read error. Locally advanced or metastatic urothelial carcinoma affected all patients. The CDR3 is 13 residues long. CDR1 is SSHAT and CDR2 is FNYEAQ in the germline V gene (reference sequence). The clonotype comes from a man aged 50-59 years with urothelial cancer. The V call is TRBV7-7, the J call TRBJ2-2; D is perhaps TRBD1 (6 bases). The sequencing used PBMCs, collected around atezolizumab (anti-PD-L1) treatment. CDR3 sequence: CASSAQGFGELFF. In DNA form, the CDR3 reads TGTGCTAGCAGCGCACAGGGCTTCGGGGAGCTGTTTTTT.